This TCR beta chain was found in a study of T cells in Graves' hyperthyroidism and ophthalmopathy. Germline values: CDR1 GTSNPN, CDR2 SVGIG (reference sequence). V was shortened by 4 bases and J by 0 bases, with 10 bases between the two germline ends. The CDR3 runs to 15 residues. The TCR beta CDR3 regions underwent amplification using RNA transcripts as the source. HTBI primers were the set used in a first-round RT-PCR of the TCR CDR3. MiXCR was run by TCRdb on the multiplex PCR reads, yielding one entry per CDR3 protein. In the table there are hundreds of thousands of distinct CDR3 sequences, less than 25% of which are singletons. This clonotype was observed many times.

This TCR derives from a man aged 25 to 40 with Graves' ophthalmopathy. Sequenced material: blood. The chain combines TRBV30 with TRBJ1-6, with a weak D call TRBD1 (6 bases). The CDR3 coding sequence is TGTGCCTGGAAGGGGACACTCTCCTATAATTCACCCCTCCACTTT. This sequence encodes CAWKGTLSYNSPLHF.